This T cell receptor (beta chain) was obtained from a study of T cell responses to AZD1222 COVID-19 vaccine. Findings and limits, study-wide: Without day 14 samples, only post-peak T cell repertoires were studied.

About this clone itself: The target antigen is unknown.

Measured with immunoSEQ multiplex PCR; TCRdb has only the in-frame clones, and not every one. The table includes 100,000 or so clones, approximately 90% detected once. Analyses pooled second doses at about 4 or about 12 weeks. CDR1 SGHAT and CDR2 FQNNGV come from the germline V gene. This CDR3 region has 14 residues. The V and J ends lost 2 bases and 1 base respectively, with 8 bases between them. The source material was peripheral blood, sampled 28 days after the second AZD1222 dose. This sequence joins TRBV11-2 and TRBJ1-1; D is perhaps TRBD1 (5 bases). This TCR was sampled from an adult who received the AZD1222 COVID-19 vaccine. In nucleotides, the CDR3 is TGTGCCAGCAGCTTATTCACAGGGAACACTGAAGCTTTCTTT. Translating gives CASSLFTGNTEAFF.